Here is one T cell receptor (beta chain) with its context. The antigen is unknown. The sample belongs to a study of cytomegalovirus exposure and HLA in healthy donors. Turning to the study itself: In a later analysis, the roughly 120 validation repertoires were reported to have used the same platform as the roughly 730 first-cohort repertoires.

Study-wide results and caveats: Diagnosis of cytomegalovirus status made by the classifier reportedly showed high specificity and sensitivity. Many donors shared some public TCRs, even though most TCR sequences were rare.

The CDR3 length is 14 residues. Germline CDR1 is MNHNS and CDR2 is SASEGT. Trimming left V 2 bases short and J 6 bases short, with 14 bases between. Profiled with immunoSEQ multiplex PCR; TCRdb holds only in-frame clones, not every one. The sample carries 200,000 or so clones, 65% to 90% recorded once. The V call is TRBV6-1, the J call TRBJ2-7, with D possibly matching TRBD2 (6 bases). Sequenced input: PBMCs. This clonotype originated in a woman aged 25 to 39 in good health and CMV-seropositive. The CDR3 DNA reads TGTGCCAGCAGTGAACACGGGAGTGTAAGCGAGCAGTACTTC. Amino acids: CASSEHGSVSEQYF.